The entry that follows covers one TCR beta chain sequence. Its antigen is still unknown. Base qualities are not provided; no much larger clone lies one nucleotide away. These data originate in a study of CD8 T cells in ankylosing spondylitis (dated 2017 in TCRdb). Notes on the research overall: To find TCR variants linked to disease, the study profiled T cell receptor beta repertoires in ankylosing spondylitis patients and healthy donors. In total, the full study cohort was made up of over a hundred healthy donors and more than 20 ankylosing spondylitis patients. Peripheral blood was sampled, and synovial fluid was additionally collected from ankylosing spondylitis patients.

Sequenced on an Illumina HiSeq 2500. TCR beta libraries were prepared by quantitative 5'-RACE with molecular barcodes. The original pipeline was this. Disease-linked TCR variants were identified with a new computational method built on a probabilistic model of VDJ rearrangement. The raw public reads went through TCRdb reprocessing: fastp at Q25, MiXCR clone calling, in-frame beta chains kept. Records with the same CDR3 protein are collapsed into one entry carrying the most frequent genes and DNA. TCRdb assigned the V and J calls; the authors' analysis was not used. This sample lists some 250,000 distinct CDR3 sequences; about 10% were detected once. The top ten constitute under 7% of the sample. The investigation overall reported the following: Significant enrichment of the disease-linked clones was reported in matched synovial fluid samples from ankylosing spondylitis patients. Blood from ankylosing spondylitis patients appeared to be characterized by a TCR beta motif composed of about eight highly homologous amino acid variants. In peripheral blood, the disease-linked clones were found at relatively low frequencies and had a CD8+ phenotype. Some of the motif variants had been reported before in the synovial fluid and blood of reactive arthritis patients, a finding that suggests common disease-initiation mechanisms.

CDR1 and CDR2 are read off the germline V gene (reference sequence) as DFQATT and SNEGSKA. There are 15 amino acids in the CDR3, from cysteine to phenylalanine inclusive. The DNA shown is the 45-base CDR3, in frame from base 1. After removal of 3 bases from V and 2 bases from J, the junction retains 9 bases not matched to a gene. The source material was blood, either unsorted or a sorted T cell fraction (not recorded which). The rearranged chain carries TRBV20-1 and TRBJ2-5; TRBD2 agrees with 7 junctional bases. This receptor was identified in a male donor with ankylosing spondylitis or in good health (not recorded which). Read as DNA, the sequence is TGCAGTGCTAGGCTGACTCCGGGGGGACAAGAGACCCAGTACTTC. Translated, it reads CSARLTPGGQETQYF.